These 28 T cell receptor beta chains were sequenced from one sample in a study of graft-versus-host responses after intestinal transplantation. Assay used: immunoSEQ multiplex PCR; TCRdb lists only in-frame clones, some missing. The sample lists some 92,000 clones, roughly 92% occurring once. These TCRs' antigens remain unknown. The material sequenced was unstimulated CD4+ T cells sorted from spleen or lymph node cells, taken before intestinal transplant. These receptors came from a human donor who received an intestinal transplant.

The genes are TRBV6-1 and TRBJ1-1, with D hard to call. V gave up 7 bases and J gave up 0 bases, with 15 bases separating them. The germline gives CDR1 MNHNS, CDR2 SASEGT. CDR3 length: 15 amino acids. CDR3 sequence: CASTVVAGMNTEAFF. The CDR3 DNA follows: TGTGCCAGCACTGTAGTGGCGGGGATGAACACTGAAGCTTTCTTT.

V gene TRBV27 combines with J gene TRBJ2-1; 9 bases agree with TRBD2. Trimming at V came to 4 bases and at J to 6 bases, leaving 7 bases not matched to a gene. CDR3 length: 15 amino acids. Germline V gene lookup returns CDR1 MNHEY and CDR2 SMNVEV (reference sequence). This CDR3 is CASSSTGLAFNEQFF. CDR3 sequence (DNA): TGTGCCAGCAGTTCCACGGGACTAGCATTCAATGAGCAGTTCTTC.

The sample holds one count of this clone. V is TRBV12-2 and J is TRBJ2-3; the table's D call, TRBD2, has no DNA check behind it. TRBV12-2 is listed as a pseudogene. This CDR3 has 20 amino acids. CDR3 coding DNA: TGTGCAAGTCGCTTAGGCCAGACAGTTCCAAGCGGGAGTCGGCGGTGTACGCAGTATTTT. Translation: CASRLGQTVPSGSRRCTQYF.

V is TRBV6-5 and J is TRBJ2-7, with TRBD2 identical over 10 bases. The germline V gene has CDR1 MNHEY and CDR2 SVGAGI. V dropped 0 bases and J dropped 5; count of bases not matched to a gene: 7. This CDR3 is built from 16 residues. CDR3 sequence: CASSYSYGTSAHEQYF. In DNA form, the CDR3 reads TGTGCCAGCAGTTACTCCTACGGGACTAGCGCGCACGAGCAGTACTTC.

The genes are TRBV12-5 and TRBJ1-3; TRBD1 matches 11 bases. Trimming removed 7 bases from V and 8 bases from J; junction bases left unmatched: 13. Germline lookup yields CDR1 LGHNT and CDR2 FRNRAP. The CDR3 contains 16 residues. CDR3: CASEIGQGARSDTIYF. DNA for the CDR3: TGTGCTAGTGAAATCGGACAGGGGGCGCGTTCGGACACCATATATTTT.

This rearrangement joins TRBV5-1 to TRBJ2-7, with 8 nucleotides matching TRBD2. This CDR3 region has 14 residues. V gave up 1 base and J gave up 4 bases; unmatched junction bases: 4. Per the germline V gene, CDR1 is SGHRS and CDR2 is YFSETQ. This CDR3 is CASSLSSGKYEQYF. Here the CDR3 DNA reads TGCGCCAGCAGCTTGAGTAGCGGGAAATACGAGCAGTACTTC.

The chain employs TRBV30 and TRBJ2-5, with D maybe TRBD2 (7 bases). TRBJ2-7 explains the end of the DNA better; the J call may be wrong. The CDR3 sequence is 13 residues long. The germline CDR1 and CDR2 sequences are GTSNPN and SVGIG (reference sequence). CDR3 protein: CAWSRGTKYEQYF. In DNA, the CDR3 is TGTGCCTGGAGTAGGGGGACTAAATACGAGCAGTACTTC.

The chain carries TRBV29-1 and TRBJ2-3; no firm D call. Germline CDR1 is SQVTM and CDR2 is ANQGSEA. V was trimmed by 7 bases and J by 1 base, leaving 15 bases between them. CDR3 length: 14 residues. The DNA of the CDR3 is TGCAGCGCCCCGGACCCTAGTGGCACAGATACGCAGTATTTT. Its translation is CSAPDPSGTDTQYF.

V and J are TRBV7-6 and TRBJ2-7, with D tentatively TRBD2 (5 bases). V was shortened by 1 base and J by 3 bases, with 13 bases between the two germline ends. Germline CDR1 reads SGHVS; CDR2 reads FNYEAQ. CDR3 length: 15 residues. This CDR3 reads CASSLGGSVVYEQYF. The DNA for the CDR3 is TGTGCCAGCAGCTTAGGTGGTAGCGTGGTCTACGAGCAGTACTTC.

This chain links TRBV30 with TRBJ2-7, with 7 positions matching TRBD2. Germline trimming cut 2 bases from V and 3 bases from J; bases unmatched to any gene: 4. The CDR3 has 13 residues. CDR1 and CDR2 from the germline V gene are GTSNPN and SVGIG (reference sequence). CDR3 loop: CAWSIASGYEQYF. The CDR3 nucleotides read TGTGCCTGGAGTATAGCTAGCGGCTACGAGCAGTACTTC.

This chain uses TRBV11-2 with TRBJ2-2; 8 positions agree with TRBD2. This CDR3 is 17 amino acids long. Germline V gene sequence: CDR1 SGHAT, CDR2 FQNNGV. J lost 4 bases, V lost 2 bases, and 9 bases had no gene match. CDR3 in amino acids: CASSLRGLGGSTGELFF. The CDR3 DNA reads as TGTGCCAGCAGCTTAAGGGGACTAGGGGGGAGCACCGGGGAGCTGTTTTTT.

The chain uses TRBV11-3 and TRBJ2-7; D remains unclear. With 3 bases removed from V and 2 bases from J, the gap between germline ends came to 8 bases. Germline V gene data show CDR1 as SGHNT and CDR2 as YENEEA. The CDR3 has 13 amino acids. DNA for the CDR3: TGTGCCAGCAGCTTGGGCGGAACCTACGAGCAGTACTTC. Amino acids: CASSLGGTYEQYF. The variable domain in full, completed from reference TRBV11-3 and TRBJ2-7, reads EAGVVQSPRYKIIEKKQPVAFWCNPISGHNTLYWYLQNLGQGPELLIRYENEEAVDDSQLPKDRFSAERLKGVDSTLKIQPAELGDSAVYLCASSLGGTYEQYFGPGTRLTVT.

The chain has TRBV4-2 and TRBJ2-1; 7 nucleotides align to TRBD2. V dropped 2 bases and J dropped 12; count of bases not matched to a gene: 13. In germline, CDR1 is LGHNA, CDR2 YNFKEQ. CDR3 length: 15 amino acids. CDR3 in DNA: TGTGCCAGCAGCCAACGAACTGAAAGCGGGGTAGCGCAGTTCTTC. This encodes CASSQRTESGVAQFF.

This chain links TRBV28 with TRBJ1-4, with D unclear. Germline V lookup: CDR1 MDHEN, CDR2 SYDVKM. V lost 6 bases to trimming and J lost 6 bases, with 17 bases between them. This CDR3 has 15 residues. CDR3 residues: CASSATGPKDEKLFF. CDR3 bases: TGTGCCAGCAGCGCTACGGGTCCCAAGGATGAAAAACTGTTTTTT.

CDR3 nucleotides: TGTGCCAGCAGCTTTAAGGCTAGCGGGAGGTGGCAGTTCTTC. Translation: CASSFKASGRWQFF. This chain joins TRBV7-2 and TRBJ2-1; 11 bases fit TRBD2. V lost 3 bases, J lost 12 bases, and 7 bases stayed unmatched. The CDR3 totals 14 residues. CDR1 is SGHTA, CDR2 FQGNSA, per germline.

The chain joins TRBV7-2 to TRBJ1-1; 7 bases match TRBD1. CDR1 is SGHTA, CDR2 FQGNSA, per germline. The CDR3 is 14 residues long. With V trimmed by 1 base and J by 11 bases, 10 bases remained unmatched. Here the CDR3 DNA reads TGTGCCAGCAGCTTAGTACCGGGACAGATCGCGGCTTTCTTT. This gives the protein CASSLVPGQIAAFF.

This rearrangement joins TRBV18 to TRBJ2-3; 9 bases agree with TRBD1. The V gene's germline CDR1 is KGHSH and CDR2 LQKENI. This CDR3 comprises 16 residues. With V trimmed by 3 bases and J by 3 bases, 7 bases remained unmatched. In DNA form, the CDR3 reads TGTGCCAGCTCACCGCTTGTGGACAGGGGAACAGATACGCAGTATTTT. Residues: CASSPLVDRGTDTQYF.

The chain is built from TRBV15 and TRBJ2-7; TRBD1 matches at 7 bases. The germline gives CDR1 LNHNV, CDR2 YYDKDF (reference sequence). Losses at the gene ends were 0 bases for V and 3 bases for J; bases not matched to a gene: 2. The CDR3 has 14 residues. CDR3 nucleotide sequence: TGTGCCACCAGCAGAGATCGGACAGGCTACGAGCAGTACTTC. Translation: CATSRDRTGYEQYF.

V gene TRBV6-5 combines with J gene TRBJ1-1; a weak D match, TRBD1 (6 bases). Germline V lookup: CDR1 MNHEY, CDR2 SVGAGI. Trimming pared 5 bases from V and 0 bases from J, leaving 13 bases between. The length of the CDR3 is 15 residues. CDR3 DNA: TGTGCCAGCAGTGCCAACAGGGCCCTGAACACTGAAGCTTTCTTT. It encodes CASSANRALNTEAFF.

This rearrangement joins TRBV5-1 to TRBJ2-5; 11 bases align to TRBD1. Per the germline V gene, CDR1 is SGHRS and CDR2 is YFSETQ. The trim removed 0 bases at V and 5 bases at J, leaving 3 bases unmatched. The CDR3 length is 15 residues. CDR3 sequence reads: CASSLEGTGGETQYF. The CDR3 coding sequence is TGCGCCAGCAGCTTGGAGGGGACAGGGGGGGAGACCCAGTACTTC. The full variable domain, in which reference TRBV5-1 and TRBJ2-5 provide the parts outside the CDR3, is KAGVTQTPRYLIKTRGQQVTLSCSPISGHRSVSWYQQTPGQGLQFLFEYFSETQRNKGNFPGRFSGRQFSNSRSEMNVSTLELGDSALYLCASSLEGTGGETQYFGPGTRLLVL.

The chain uses TRBV29-1 and TRBJ2-3; D remains unclear. The CDR3 runs to 13 residues. V was cut by 6 bases and J by 0 bases, with 10 bases left in between. Germline V gene data show CDR1 as SQVTM and CDR2 as ANQGSEA. This CDR3 reads CSVLPGSTDTQYF. CDR3 DNA: TGCAGCGTGCTCCCCGGGAGCACAGATACGCAGTATTTT.

V is TRBV5-8 and J is TRBJ2-3, with D perhaps matching TRBD1 (5 bases). V lost 5 bases to trimming and J lost 0 bases, with 13 bases between them. This CDR3 is built from 15 residues. Looked up from germline, CDR1 is SGHTS and CDR2 is YDEGEE. CDR3 sequence (DNA): TGTGCCAGCAGTTTGCATGGACATAGCACAGATACGCAGTATTTT. This translates into CASSLHGHSTDTQYF.

The chain joins TRBV6-5 to TRBJ2-3; 10 bases are a match to TRBD1. This CDR3 comprises 15 residues. CDR1 is MNHEY, CDR2 SVGAGI, per germline. Trimming cost V 6 bases and J 5 bases; bases outside gene matches: 8. CDR3 loop: CASRGQGLGVDTQYF. CDR3 bases: TGTGCCAGCAGGGGACAGGGGTTAGGAGTAGATACGCAGTATTTT.

The CDR3 sequence is CAIEEGAGNYGYTF. CDR3 nucleotide sequence: TGTGCCATCGAAGAGGGGGCAGGAAACTATGGCTACACCTTC. The chain is built from TRBV28 and TRBJ1-2; TRBD1 aligns across 7 bases. The CDR3 sequence is 14 residues long. Looked up from germline, CDR1 is MDHEN and CDR2 is SYDVKM. Trimming at V came to 10 bases and at J to 2 bases, leaving 10 bases not matched to a gene.

The J gene is TRBJ1-2, the V gene TRBV27; 7 nucleotides line up with TRBD1. CDR1 is MNHEY, CDR2 SMNVEV, per germline (reference sequence). There are 18 residues in the CDR3. V shed 2 bases, J shed 4 bases, and the junction held 16 bases outside the gene matches. For the CDR3, the DNA is TGTGCCAGCAGTTTAAAACGTGGGACAGATTCTTCCTTCTATGGCTACACCTTC. It encodes CASSLKRGTDSSFYGYTF.

In this sample, this clone turned up once. V gene TRBV28 combines with J gene TRBJ2-6; D gene uncertain. The CDR3 runs 14 residues. Germline CDR1 and CDR2: MDHEN and SYDVKM. Deletions cut 6 bases from V and 0 bases from J, with 6 bases between. The CDR3: CASRLRSGANVLTF. The CDR3, as DNA: TGTGCCAGCAGGCTCCGCTCTGGGGCCAACGTCCTGACTTTC.

The chain is built from TRBV4-2 and TRBJ2-1; D is possibly TRBD1 (6 bases). The CDR3 loop spans 22 amino acids. Trimming took off 1 base at V and 0 bases at J, with 28 bases between the two ends. Germline-derived CDR1 and CDR2 are LGHNA and YNFKEQ. This CDR3 reads CASSQGGQIQWDNTPSYNEQFF. The CDR3 region has the DNA TGTGCCAGCAGCCAAGGGGGGCAGATTCAGTGGGATAACACACCCTCCTACAATGAGCAGTTCTTC.

This clone was picked up one time. CDR3 residues: CASSQTGTSYEQYF. The CDR3 nucleotides are TGCGCCAGCAGCCAGACCGGGACTAGCTACGAGCAGTACTTC. The chain uses TRBV4-1 and TRBJ2-7, with TRBD2 identical over 8 bases. The V and J ends lost 3 bases and 3 bases, in that order; junction bases with no gene match: 4. Germline V gives CDR1 MGHRA, CDR2 YSYEKL. The CDR3 is 14 residues long.